This TCR beta chain was retrieved from a study of glioma-infiltrating T cells. Amplification of TCR alpha and beta CDR3 regions from RNA used iRepertoire nested multiplex PCR. For one-step reverse transcription and amplification, about 90-400 ng of tissue mRNA or PBMC total RNA was used. TCRdb ran MiXCR on the multiplex PCR reads and lists one entry per CDR3 protein. The sample gives about 93,000 distinct CDR3 sequences, approximately 42% of which show up once; about two fifths is in the top ten. The CDR3 is made up of 15 amino acids. In germline, CDR1 is SGHRS, CDR2 YFSETQ. With 7 bases removed from V and 3 bases from J, the gap between germline ends came to 19 bases. This clonotype was counted ten times or more. Its antigen is currently unknown. General study results and limits: Tissue-blood divergence was below expectation in non-neoplastic patients, above in gliomas. Tissue and blood shared very few CDR3 sequences.

The sample comprised glioma tissue, nonneoplastic brain tissue, or PBMCs (not recorded which). This chain uses TRBV5-1 with TRBJ2-5; D is uncertain. This clonotype was obtained from a human donor with low-grade glioma or glioblastoma, undergoing nonglioma brain surgery, or in good health (not recorded which). DNA for the CDR3: TGCGCCAGCTCTCCGGGTAGCCGTTGGGAAGAGACCCAGTACTTC. It specifies CASSPGSRWEETQYF.